These T cell receptor beta chains were read from a single sample in a study of blood T cell repertoires in COVID-19. The repertoire was sequenced with immunoSEQ multiplex PCR; TCRdb's copy has only in-frame clones and lacks some. Of about 87,000 clones listed, more than 85% are singletons. Sequencing used peripheral blood. The receptors derive from a man aged 35-49 years with acute or convalescent COVID-19. CDR3s include the opening cysteine and the closing phenylalanine or tryptophan. The D gene is left open where the match is weak. Rows give clone size only sometimes, using once, few, many, or a class for an expanded clone.

d_gene | j_gene | len | abundance | v_gene | CDR3nt | CDR3aa
NA | TRBJ2-6 | 18 | NA | TRBV6-2/TRBV6-3 | TGTGCCAGCAGTTACGTGTCAGGGGAAGGTACTGGGGCCAACGTCCTGACTTTC | CASSYVSGEGTGANVLTF
NA | TRBJ2-1 | 13 | few | TRBV11-3 | TGTGCCAGCAGCTTAGTACCCGGGAATGAGCAGTTCTTC | CASSLVPGNEQFF
TRBD1 | TRBJ2-4 | 14 | NA | TRBV29-1 | TGCAGCGTTGCTATATTAGGGGGCGCAAACATTCAGTACTTC | CSVAILGGANIQYF
TRBD1 | TRBJ1-5 | 14 | NA | TRBV2 | TGTGCCAGCAGTAGCCAGGGGGTCAATCAGCCCCAGCATTTT | CASSSQGVNQPQHF
TRBD1 | TRBJ1-5 | 16 | NA | TRBV2 | TGTGCCAGCAGTTCCCGACAGGGGGATAGCAATCAGCCCCAGCATTTT | CASSSRQGDSNQPQHF
TRBD2 | TRBJ2-3 | 15 | once | TRBV5-1 | TGCGCCAGCAGCTTGATCGCGGGAGAAGGGAATACGCAGTATTTT | CASSLIAGEGNTQYF
NA | TRBJ1-4 | 12 | NA | TRBV7-6 | TGTGCCAGCAGCTTAGTAAATGAAAAACTGTTTTTT | CASSLVNEKLFF
TRBD1 | TRBJ1-5 | 15 | once | TRBV7-9 | TGTGCCAGCAGCCGAGGGACAGGGGCCGGTCAGCCCCAGCATTTT | CASSRGTGAGQPQHF
TRBD1 | TRBJ1-4 | 14 | once | TRBV10-2 | TGCGCCAGCAGTGAGGGGACAGGGCATGAAAAACTGTTTTTT | CASSEGTGHEKLFF
NA | TRBJ2-5 | 13 | NA | TRBV15 | TGTGCCACCAGCAGCCCTAGATCGGGGACCCAGTACTTC | CATSSPRSGTQYF
TRBD1 | TRBJ1-2 | 14 | NA | TRBV29-1 | TGCAGCGTTCCCATCAAGGACAGGGTAGATGGCTACACCTTC | CSVPIKDRVDGYTF
TRBD1 | TRBJ1-1 | 18 | NA | TRBV19 | TGTGCCAGTACCTCCCGTTGGGACAGGGGACCGTTTGCCACTGAAGCTTTCTTT | CASTSRWDRGPFATEAFF
TRBD2 | TRBJ2-7 | 17 | NA | TRBV13 | TGTGCCAGCAGCTTAGCAGGAAAACTAGCGGGAGTCCACGAGCAGTACTTC | CASSLAGKLAGVHEQYF
NA | TRBJ1-4 | 14 | NA | TRBV7-9 | TGTGCCAGCAGCTCGGACAGTATTAATGAAAAACTGTTTTTT | CASSSDSINEKLFF
NA | TRBJ1-5 | 16 | NA | TRBV5-8 | TGTGCCAGCACCCTTATGGGCGGGTATAGCAATCAGCCCCAGCATTTT | CASTLMGGYSNQPQHF
TRBD2 | TRBJ2-1 | 16 | NA | TRBV6-5 | TGTGCCAGCAGTTCTACTGGACTAGCGGGCCCTAATGAGCAGTTCTTC | CASSSTGLAGPNEQFF
NA | TRBJ1-2 | 14 | NA | TRBV7-4 | TGTGCCAGCAGCTTAGTTCAGGAAACCTATGGCTACACCTTC | CASSLVQETYGYTF
NA | TRBJ1-1 | 14 | NA | TRBV5-6 | TGTGCCAGCAGCCCTAACGTGATGAACACTGAAGCTTTCTTT | CASSPNVMNTEAFF
NA | TRBJ1-4 | 12 | NA | TRBV19 | TGTGCCAGTAGTGACAGGATTGGAAAACTGTTTTTT | CASSDRIGKLFF
NA | TRBJ1-2 | 12 | NA | TRBV30 | TGTGCCTGGAGTGTACGGGGAGGTGGCTACACCTTC | CAWSVRGGGYTF
TRBD2 | TRBJ2-5 | 15 | NA | TRBV6-6 | TGTGCCAGCAGTTACGCGGGAGAGATTGATGAGACCCAGTACTTC | CASSYAGEIDETQYF
TRBD1 | TRBJ2-2 | 16 | NA | TRBV18 | TGTGCCAGCTCACTCCCGACAGGGCCGAACACCGGGGAGCTGTTTTTT | CASSLPTGPNTGELFF
NA | TRBJ2-3 | 17 | NA | TRBV11-2 | TGTGCCAGCAGCCGAAACCCCGGGACAATTAGCACAGATACGCAGTATTTT | CASSRNPGTISTDTQYF
NA | TRBJ1-1 | 13 | NA | TRBV11-2 | TGTGCCAGCAGCTTGGCCCTTGCAACTGAAGCTTTCTTT | CASSLALATEAFF
TRBD1 | TRBJ2-7 | 15 | NA | TRBV19 | TGTGCCAGTAGCCGCGCGACAGGGGACCCCTACGAGCAGTACTTC | CASSRATGDPYEQYF
TRBD1 | TRBJ1-2 | 17 | once | TRBV5-1 | TGCGCCAGCAGCCCCGGGACAGGGGCCGCAAAGGGCTATGGCTACACCTTC | CASSPGTGAAKGYGYTF
TRBD2 | TRBJ2-1 | 15 | NA | TRBV4-3 | TGCGCCAGCAGCCAAGCGGGGGGAATGTACAATGAGCAGTTCTTC | CASSQAGGMYNEQFF
NA | TRBJ2-6 | 19 | NA | TRBV19 | TGTGCCAGTAGTATAACGAGAGAACGGGGTTTTGCTGGGGCCAACGTCCTGACTTTC | CASSITRERGFAGANVLTF
NA | TRBJ2-7 | 15 | NA | TRBV3-1/TRBV3-2 | TGTGCCAGCAGCCAAGAAGTCAGGGTTTTCGACGAGCAGTACTTC | CASSQEVRVFDEQYF
NA | TRBJ1-3 | 17 | NA | TRBV18 | TGTGCCAGCTCACCAGGAGGGGTCCTCTTCGGTGGAAACACCATATATTTT | CASSPGGVLFGGNTIYF
TRBD1 | TRBJ1-1 | 14 | NA | TRBV10-3 | TGTGCCATCAGTGAAGGACAGGAAAACACTGAAGCTTTCTTT | CAISEGQENTEAFF
NA | TRBJ1-3 | 14 | NA | TRBV5-1 | TGCGCCAGCAGCCTGGACGGAGACCGAAACACCATATATTTT | CASSLDGDRNTIYF
TRBD1 | TRBJ1-2 | 16 | NA | TRBV7-2 | TGTGCCAGCAGCTTAGACTCGGGACAGACTTACTATGGCTACACCTTC | CASSLDSGQTYYGYTF
TRBD1 | TRBJ1-1 | 13 | NA | TRBV27 | TGTGCCAGCAGTTTAGACAGGGACTCTGAAGCTTTCTTT | CASSLDRDSEAFF
TRBD1 | TRBJ1-1 | 13 | few | TRBV7-9 | TGTGCCAGCAGCCCCCGACAGGGGTGGTATGCTTTCTTT | CASSPRQGWYAFF
TRBD2 | TRBJ2-3 | 15 | NA | TRBV5-4 | TGTGCCAGCAGCCTGGGGACTAGCGGGAGAGATACGCAGTATTTT | CASSLGTSGRDTQYF
NA | TRBJ2-5 | 13 | NA | TRBV5-1 | TGCGCCAGCAGCGGAGGGACAGCGGAGACCCAGTACTTC | CASSGGTAETQYF
NA | TRBJ1-5 | 16 | NA | TRBV25-1 | TGTGCCAGCAGTGCCCCCGGGGGGGGTAGCAATCAGCCCCAGCATTTT | CASSAPGGGSNQPQHF
TRBD2 | TRBJ2-3 | 14 | once | TRBV4-1 | TGCGCCAGCAGCCTCGGCGGGGGGGCGGATACGCAGTATTTT | CASSLGGGADTQYF
TRBD1 | TRBJ1-2 | 12 | NA | TRBV19 | TGTGCCAGTAGTAATCGACAGGGTGGCTACACCTTC | CASSNRQGGYTF
NA | TRBJ2-2 | 14 | once | TRBV30 | TGTGCCTGGAGTTTGGACAGCCCCACCGGGGAGCTGTTTTTT | CAWSLDSPTGELFF
TRBD2 | TRBJ2-4 | 15 | NA | TRBV11-3 | TGTGCCAGCAGCTTAACCACGGGAGGGCCCCACATTCAGTACTTC | CASSLTTGGPHIQYF